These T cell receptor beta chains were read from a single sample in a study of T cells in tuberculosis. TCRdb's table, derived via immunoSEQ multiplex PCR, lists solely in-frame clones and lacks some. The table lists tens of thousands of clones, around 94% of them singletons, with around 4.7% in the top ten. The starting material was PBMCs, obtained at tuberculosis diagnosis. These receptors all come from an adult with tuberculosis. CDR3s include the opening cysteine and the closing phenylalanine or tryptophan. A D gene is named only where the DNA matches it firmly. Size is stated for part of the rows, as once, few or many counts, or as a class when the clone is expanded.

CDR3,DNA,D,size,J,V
CASRSPGSQGLSGYTF,TGTGCCAGCAGGAGCCCAGGGTCACAAGGGTTGAGTGGCTACACCTTC,-,-,TRBJ1-2,TRBV28
CASSVDPRGDQPQHF,TGTGCCAGCAGCGTAGACCCCAGGGGTGATCAGCCCCAGCATTTT,-,once,TRBJ1-5,TRBV9
CASSWTGTGVNTEAFF,TGCGCCAGCAGCTGGACGGGGACAGGAGTGAACACTGAAGCTTTCTTT,TRBD1,-,TRBJ1-1,TRBV5-1
CASSSHIRGRYEQYF,TGTGCCAGCAGCTCGCATATTCGAGGGAGGTACGAGCAGTACTTC,-,-,TRBJ2-7,TRBV11-3
CASSHSTQGKYEQYF,TGCGCCAGCAGCCACTCTACACAGGGAAAATACGAGCAGTACTTC,-,-,TRBJ2-7,TRBV4-3
CASSSAGYSPLHF,TGTGCCAGCAGCTCCGCAGGGTATTCACCCCTCCACTTT,-,-,TRBJ1-6,TRBV7-9
CASMTENYGYTF,TGCGCCAGCATGACAGAAAACTATGGCTACACCTTC,-,-,TRBJ1-2,TRBV10-2
CASSRPGQGFYGYTF,TGTGCCAGCAGCAGGCCGGGACAGGGCTTCTATGGCTACACCTTC,TRBD1,-,TRBJ1-2,TRBV5-6
CASSRDRGNYGYTF,TGTGCCAGCTCACGAGACAGGGGTAACTATGGCTACACCTTC,TRBD1,-,TRBJ1-2,TRBV18
CATSRDYEGGQPQHF,TGTGCCACCAGCAGAGATTATGAGGGAGGTCAGCCCCAGCATTTT,-,once,TRBJ1-5,TRBV15
CASSYIGANYGYTF,TGTGCCAGTAGTTATATCGGAGCTAACTATGGCTACACCTTC,-,-,TRBJ1-2,TRBV19
CASSWGQVIYNEQFF,TGTGCCAGTAGCTGGGGACAGGTCATCTACAATGAGCAGTTCTTC,TRBD1,-,TRBJ2-1,TRBV19
CASSVSGGGSSGYTF,TGTGCCAGCAGCGTTTCAGGGGGCGGTTCTTCTGGCTACACCTTC,TRBD1,-,TRBJ1-2,TRBV7-2
CASRQTGMDSPLHF,TGTGCCAGTAGACAGACAGGGATGGATTCACCCCTCCACTTT,TRBD1,-,TRBJ1-6,TRBV19
CSVYTGTGPPYSNQPQHF,TGCAGCGTTTACACCGGGACAGGGCCTCCATATAGCAATCAGCCCCAGCATTTT,TRBD1,-,TRBJ1-5,TRBV29-1
CASREDFSGSNEKLFF,TGTGCCAGCCGGGAGGACTTTAGTGGGTCTAATGAAAAACTGTTTTTT,-,-,TRBJ1-4,TRBV19
CSAQGGAEQFF,TGCAGTGCCCAGGGGGGAGCAGAGCAGTTCTTC,-,-,TRBJ2-1,TRBV20-1
CASSLGQAGNQPQHF,TGTGCCAGCAGCTTGGGACAGGCCGGCAATCAGCCCCAGCATTTT,-,-,TRBJ1-5,TRBV5-6
CASIPGGGREQFF,TGTGCCAGCATCCCCGGGGGGGGACGTGAGCAGTTCTTC,TRBD2,-,TRBJ2-1,TRBV6-5
CASSSSLGAYTDTQYF,TGTGCCAGCAGCTCCAGTTTAGGGGCGTACACAGATACGCAGTATTTT,-,-,TRBJ2-3,TRBV11-2
CASSDTSGGRGSPYEQYF,TGTGCCAGCAGTGATACTAGCGGGGGCCGAGGTAGTCCCTACGAGCAGTACTTC,TRBD2,-,TRBJ2-7,TRBV6-1
CASSQNTGQTTTHNQPQHF,TGCGCCAGCAGTCAGAACACGGGACAGACTACTACTCACAATCAGCCCCAGCATTTT,TRBD1,-,TRBJ1-5,TRBV23-1
CASSPGPGQGRAFF,TGTGCCAGCAGCCCGGGCCCGGGACAGGGAAGGGCTTTCTTT,TRBD1,-,TRBJ1-1,TRBV7-2
CASSPFHMFTNYGYTF,TGTGCCAGCAGTCCATTCCACATGTTTACTAACTATGGCTACACCTTC,-,-,TRBJ1-2,TRBV27
CASRYDRGRTAFF,TGTGCCAGTAGATACGACAGGGGACGAACTGCTTTCTTT,TRBD1,-,TRBJ1-1,TRBV19
CASSSGLAASYEQYF,TGCGCCAGCAGCTCCGGACTAGCGGCCTCCTACGAGCAGTACTTC,TRBD2,-,TRBJ2-7,TRBV5-1
CASSQQGVEEKLFF,TGCGCCAGCAGCCAACAGGGGGTGGAAGAAAAACTGTTTTTT,TRBD1,-,TRBJ1-4,TRBV5-1
CASGLARGLGNEQFF,TGTGCTAGTGGTTTGGCGAGAGGACTCGGCAATGAGCAGTTCTTC,-,-,TRBJ2-1,TRBV12-5
CASSQSGWTGDHNEKLFF,TGCGCCAGCAGCCAAAGCGGATGGACAGGGGACCATAATGAAAAACTGTTTTTT,TRBD1,-,TRBJ1-4,TRBV4-1
CASSVGRGYPYEQYF,TGTGCCAGCAGCGTAGGGCGAGGGTACCCCTACGAGCAGTACTTC,-,-,TRBJ2-7,TRBV9
CASSLKGAYEQYF,TGTGCCAGCAGTCTAAAAGGAGCTTACGAGCAGTACTTC,-,-,TRBJ2-7,TRBV2
CAWSTGGYSGNTIYF,TGTGCCTGGAGTACGGGGGGCTACTCTGGAAACACCATATATTTT,-,-,TRBJ1-3,TRBV30
CASSTGTTSEKLFF,TGTGCCAGTAGTACCGGGACAACCAGCGAAAAACTGTTTTTT,-,-,TRBJ1-4,TRBV19
CASSIDPGLALYNEQFF,TGTGCCAGTAGTATAGATCCGGGACTAGCCCTTTACAATGAGCAGTTCTTC,TRBD2,-,TRBJ2-1,TRBV19
CSVAFTSGGNEQFF,TGCAGCGTTGCCTTTACTAGCGGGGGAAATGAGCAGTTCTTC,TRBD2,-,TRBJ2-1,TRBV29-1
CASSTGFVETQYF,TGCGCCAGCAGCACTGGTTTCGTGGAGACCCAGTACTTC,-,-,TRBJ2-5,TRBV5-1
CASSPRDTSFEEQYF,TGTGCCAGCAGCCCCCGGGACACCTCCTTTGAAGAGCAGTACTTC,-,-,TRBJ2-7,TRBV9
CASSTQSQETQYF,TGTGCCAGCAGCACACAGAGTCAAGAGACCCAGTACTTC,-,-,TRBJ2-5,TRBV7-9